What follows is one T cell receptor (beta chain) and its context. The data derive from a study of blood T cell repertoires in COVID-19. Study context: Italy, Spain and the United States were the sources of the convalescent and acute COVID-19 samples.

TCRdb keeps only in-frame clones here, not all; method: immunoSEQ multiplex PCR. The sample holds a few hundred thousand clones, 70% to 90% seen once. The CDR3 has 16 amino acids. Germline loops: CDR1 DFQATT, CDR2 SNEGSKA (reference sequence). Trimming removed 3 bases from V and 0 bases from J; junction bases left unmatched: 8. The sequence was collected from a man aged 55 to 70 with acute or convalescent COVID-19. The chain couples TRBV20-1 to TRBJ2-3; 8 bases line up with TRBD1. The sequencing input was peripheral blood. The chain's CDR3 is CSASSRTGTSTDTQYF. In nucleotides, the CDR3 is TGCAGTGCTAGTAGTAGGACAGGGACTAGCACAGATACGCAGTATTTT.